The TCR beta chain described here comes from a study of breast tumors, draining lymph nodes, adjacent tissues. As to this clonotype: A much more abundant neighbour one base away suggests this may be a read error.

Germline V gene lookup returns CDR1 SEHNR and CDR2 FQNEAQ (reference sequence). V shed 5 bases and J shed 0 bases, with 14 bases lying between them. CDR3 size: 16 residues. Axillary draining lymph nodes of breast cancer patients supplied the node samples. Each CDR3 protein gets one entry after TCRdb re-called the multiplex PCR reads with MiXCR. The sample carries roughly 120,000 distinct CDR3 sequences, just under 20% recorded once. The receptor was isolated from a female donor with breast cancer. Some clones in this sample may be carry-over from other donors' samples. The sequencing sample was made of axillary lymph node tissue. The chain carries TRBV7-9 and TRBJ1-3, with D perhaps matching TRBD1 (5 bases). DNA for the CDR3: TGTGCCAGCAGCCAGGGAGGGGCTCTCTCTGGAAACACCATATATTTT. It is translated as CASSQGGALSGNTIYF.